This entry lists 14 T cell receptor beta chains sequenced from one sample in a study of T cell repertoires in cytomegalovirus infection. TCRdb ran MiXCR on the reads and lists one entry per CDR3 protein. The table lists 450,000 to 650,000 distinct CDR3 sequences, more than 25% of them singletons. The sequenced sample was PBMCs. The receptors stem from a human donor in good health (CMV status not recorded). Some clones in this sample may be carry-over from other donors' samples.

This chain links TRBV15 with TRBJ1-2, with D possibly matching TRBD1 (5 bases). CDR3 length equals 15 residues. Germline lookup yields CDR1 LNHNV and CDR2 YYDKDF (reference sequence). Trimming removed 0 bases at V and 3 bases at J, with 11 bases between. The CDR3 loop reads CATSRDQGSYYGYTF. As DNA, the CDR3 is TGTGCCACCAGCAGAGATCAGGGCAGTTACTATGGCTACACCTTC. Full variable domain (missing parts from reference TRBV15 and TRBJ1-2): DAMVIQNPRYQVTQFGKPVTLSCSQTLNHNVMYWYQQKSSQAPKLLFHYYDKDFNNEADTPDNFQSRRPNTSFCFLDIRSPGLGDTAMYLCATSRDQGSYYGYTFGSGTRLTVV.

The sample holds many counts of this clonotype. The chain recombines TRBV7-2 with TRBJ2-1; no definite D call. Germline loops: CDR1 SGHTA, CDR2 FQGNSA. The CDR3 has 13 residues. V dropped 5 bases and J dropped 0 bases, with 5 bases sitting between them. Written as DNA, the CDR3 is TGTGCCAGCAGCGGCCCCTCCTACAATGAGCAGTTCTTC. It specifies CASSGPSYNEQFF. The complete variable domain, with remaining parts taken from reference TRBV7-2 and TRBJ2-1, reads GAGVSQSPSNKVTEKGKDVELRCDPISGHTALYWYRQSLGQGLEFLIYFQGNSAPDKSGLPSDRFSAERTGGSVSTLTIQRTQQEDSAVYLCASSGPSYNEQFFGPGTRLTVL.

The rearrangement joins TRBV19 to TRBJ1-1, with 9 nucleotides matching TRBD1. V was pared by 4 bases and J by 6 bases, with 12 bases of the junction left unmatched. The length of the CDR3 is 16 residues. Germline assignment: CDR1 LNHDA and CDR2 SQIVND (reference sequence). In DNA, the CDR3 is TGTGCCAGTAGTAACCGGGACAGGGTCGGGCCGCCTGAAGCTTTCTTT. Its translation is CASSNRDRVGPPEAFF. The full variable domain, its missing parts supplied by reference TRBV19 and TRBJ1-1, is DGGITQSPKYLFRKEGQNVTLSCEQNLNHDAMYWYRQDPGQGLRLIYYSQIVNDFQKGDIAEGYSVSREKKESFPLTVTSAQKNPTAFYLCASSNRDRVGPPEAFFGQGTRLTVV.

This clonotype was observed a few times. The rearrangement joins TRBV6-2 or TRBV6-3 to TRBJ1-1; D remains unclear. Trimming took 2 bases from V and 3 from J, leaving 7 bases between them. Looked up from germline, CDR1 is MNHEY and CDR2 is SVGEGT. The CDR3 spans 13 residues. CDR3 amino acids: CASSYGTHTEAFF. As DNA, the CDR3 is TGTGCCAGCAGTTACGGCACCCACACTGAAGCTTTCTTT.

This clonotype was detected only once. The chain joins TRBV12-3 or TRBV12-4 to TRBJ1-1; D gene uncertain. The CDR3 has 13 amino acids. Trimming removed 6 bases at V and 4 bases at J, with 12 bases between. For the CDR3, the DNA is TGTGCCAGCAGCTTTTTAATGAGCACTGAAGCTTTCTTT. Translation: CASSFLMSTEAFF.

The J gene is TRBJ1-2, the V gene TRBV7-8; the match to TRBD1 covers 7 bases. The CDR3 totals 16 residues. The J segment lost 0 bases and the V segment lost 5 bases, leaving 9 bases of the junction unmatched. The germline V gene encodes CDR1 SGHVS and CDR2 FQNEAQ. CDR3 coding DNA: TGTGCCAGCAGCCCCTTACCGGGACAGCCTAACTATGGCTACACCTTC. Protein: CASSPLPGQPNYGYTF. The full variable domain, rest sourced from reference TRBV7-8 and TRBJ1-2, is GAGVSQSPRYKVAKRGQDVALRCDPISGHVSLFWYQQALGQGPEFLTYFQNEAQLDKSGLPSDRFFAERPEGSVSTLKIQRTQQEDSAVYLCASSPLPGQPNYGYTFGSGTRLTVV.

A few counts support this clonotype. CDR3 sequence (DNA): TGTGCCAGCAGCCCCAGGACTAGCGGAAGAGATACGCAGTATTTT. It encodes CASSPRTSGRDTQYF. The chain uses TRBV11-2 and TRBJ2-3; 10 bases are shared with TRBD2. Trimming took 5 bases from V and 5 from J; bases not matched to a gene: 7. From germline, CDR1 is SGHAT and CDR2 FQNNGV. This CDR3 region has 15 residues.

The V call is TRBV4-3, the J call TRBJ2-3; D ambiguous. V was cut by 0 bases and J by 4 bases, with 8 bases left in between. The CDR3 totals 14 residues. CDR1 LGHNA and CDR2 YSLEER come from the germline V gene. For the CDR3, the DNA is TGCGCCAGCAGCCAAGAAATATGGGCAGATACGCAGTATTTT. Protein product: CASSQEIWADTQYF.

The gene calls are TRBV27 and TRBJ1-2, with TRBD1 identical over 9 bases. CDR3 length: 15 amino acids. V dropped 4 bases and J dropped 8; count of bases not matched to a gene: 11. Germline CDR1 is MNHEY and CDR2 is SMNVEV (reference sequence). The chain's CDR3 is CASSSGQGRSEGYTF. CDR3 DNA sequence: TGTGCCAGCAGTTCCGGACAGGGGAGGTCGGAGGGCTACACCTTC.

This chain joins TRBV4-3 and TRBJ1-3; no clear D. The V gene lost 1 base and the J gene lost 0 bases, with 10 bases spanning the gap. Germline V gives CDR1 LGHNA, CDR2 YSLEER. The CDR3 loop spans 16 amino acids. As DNA, the CDR3 is TGCGCCAGCAGCCAAGGGGAATTCAGCTCTGGAAACACCATATATTTT. The encoded protein is CASSQGEFSSGNTIYF.

This clonotype was detected only a few times. The V gene is TRBV6-1, the J gene TRBJ1-2; weak D call: TRBD1 (6 bases). The CDR3 length is 16 residues. Germline CDR1 is MNHNS and CDR2 is SASEGT. V lost 6 bases, J lost 0 bases, and 17 bases lay in between. CDR3 sequence: CASRLTGSRANYGYTF. CDR3 DNA: TGTGCCAGCAGGTTAACAGGGTCGCGAGCTAACTATGGCTACACCTTC.

This clonotype appeared a single time. The rearrangement links TRBV20-1 to TRBJ1-5; D may be TRBD1 (5 bases). Trimming removed 4 bases from V and 3 bases from J, with 10 bases in between. This CDR3 has 13 amino acids. Germline V gene data show CDR1 as DFQATT and CDR2 as SNEGSKA (reference sequence). CDR3 residues: CSANQGTNQPQHF. CDR3 bases: TGCAGTGCTAACCAGGGTACCAATCAGCCCCAGCATTTT.

The chain links TRBV7-3 to TRBJ1-1, with 8 bases identical to TRBD1. The CDR3 runs 13 residues. Germline V gene data show CDR1 as SGHTA and CDR2 as FQGTGA. The trim removed 6 bases at V and 4 bases at J, leaving 4 bases unmatched. The CDR3, as DNA: TGTGCCAGCAGTAAACAGGGGGGCACTGAAGCTTTCTTT. It translates to CASSKQGGTEAFF.

The chain has TRBV29-1 and TRBJ2-3; tentative D call: TRBD1 (6 bases). Between the trimmed V and J ends, which lost 4 bases and 0 bases, there was a span of 11 bases. CDR1 SQVTM and CDR2 ANQGSEA come from the germline V gene. The CDR3 is 14 residues long. In nucleotides, the CDR3 is TGCAGCGTTGGGCAGGGGATGAGCACAGATACGCAGTATTTT. This gives the protein CSVGQGMSTDTQYF.